This T cell receptor beta chain was captured by sequencing in a study of graft-versus-host responses after intestinal transplantation. About the study: Multivisceral, liver-intestinal, or isolated intestinal grafts went to recipients. Study observations and caveats: Recipient marrow harbored GvH clones, some of which surfaced first in ileum or blood. Declines in HvG clones occurring early post-transplant were associated with peak circulating GvH clone levels.

Clones were sequenced by immunoSEQ multiplex PCR, and TCRdb holds only the in-frame ones, with some missing. The profile covers approximately 28,000 clones, with roughly 93% appearing a single time and just over 0.7% taken by the ten largest. J lost 3 bases, V lost 4 bases, and 13 bases had no gene match. Germline V gene lookup returns CDR1 MGHRA and CDR2 YSYEKL. The CDR3 runs 17 residues. With respect to this clone: Its antigen is currently unknown.

The input for sequencing was PBMCs, taken around 70 days after intestinal transplant. The sequence derives from a human patient who received an intestinal transplant, so some T cells may come from the graft donor. The chain uses TRBV4-1 and TRBJ1-1; 8 nucleotides align to TRBD1. Here the CDR3 DNA reads TGCGCCAGCAGCCCCCCTCCGGGACAGGAATGGGACACTGAAGCTTTCTTT. This gives the protein CASSPPPGQEWDTEAFF.